Included here is one TCR beta chain sequence, with context. Method: immunoSEQ multiplex PCR; TCRdb's copy keeps in-frame clones and lacks some. The sample has about 140,000 clones, roughly 86% seen once. The data stem from a study of cytomegalovirus exposure and HLA in healthy donors. Study at large: The roughly 120 validation repertoires, a later analysis reported, used the same platform as the approximately 700 first-cohort repertoires.

Germline V lookup: CDR1 SGHTA, CDR2 FQGTGA. The CDR3 has 13 amino acids. V was clipped by 4 bases and J by 8 bases, with 14 bases between them. Sequenced input: PBMCs. The rearrangement links TRBV7-3 to TRBJ1-2; D is perhaps TRBD1 (6 bases). This receptor was taken from a woman aged 25-40 years in good health and CMV-seronegative. The CDR3 DNA is TGTGCCAGCAGCTCGACAGGTTTTAAGGGCTACACCTTC. Translating gives CASSSTGFKGYTF.